This T cell receptor beta chain was sequenced during a study of beta chain features in type 1 diabetes. Findings and caveats of the study: Although PCR might favor shorter templates, it would do so equally in patients and controls. A pattern of fewer insertions and more deletions at VDJ junctions was seen in type 1 diabetes patients. Reads derived from cDNA could over-represent cells showing high TCR expression.

TCRB transcripts that were expressed got sequenced, as all of the isolated RNA had been reverse transcribed. Libraries were prepared by immunoSEQ multiplex PCR; TCRdb keeps only in-frame clonotypes and omits some of them. The table records a few hundred thousand clones, 27% of them present only once. As concerns this clone: Its specificity is not known.

Per germline, CDR1 MDHEN and CDR2 SYDVKM. The CDR3 is made up of 15 amino acids. Losses at the gene ends were 7 bases for V and 7 bases for J; bases not matched to a gene: 8. The chain is built from TRBV28 and TRBJ2-1, with 12 bases lining up with TRBD2. Input material: central memory CD4+ T cells from blood. The source of this sequence is a young man in good health. The CDR3: CASTQLAGGPNEQFF. In DNA form, the CDR3 reads TGTGCCAGCACTCAACTAGCGGGAGGCCCGAATGAGCAGTTCTTC.